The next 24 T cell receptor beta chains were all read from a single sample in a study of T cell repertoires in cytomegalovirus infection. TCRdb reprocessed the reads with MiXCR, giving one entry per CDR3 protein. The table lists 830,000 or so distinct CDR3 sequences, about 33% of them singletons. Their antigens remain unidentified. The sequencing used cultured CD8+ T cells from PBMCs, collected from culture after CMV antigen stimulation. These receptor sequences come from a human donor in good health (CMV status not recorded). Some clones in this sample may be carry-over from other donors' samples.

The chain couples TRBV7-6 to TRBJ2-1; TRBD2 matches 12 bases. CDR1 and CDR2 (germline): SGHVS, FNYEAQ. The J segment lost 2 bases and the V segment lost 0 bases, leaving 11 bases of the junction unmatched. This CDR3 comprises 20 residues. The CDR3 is CASSLALRLAGGRAYNEQFF. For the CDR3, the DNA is TGTGCCAGCAGCTTAGCGCTCCGGCTAGCGGGGGGGAGGGCCTACAATGAGCAGTTCTTC.

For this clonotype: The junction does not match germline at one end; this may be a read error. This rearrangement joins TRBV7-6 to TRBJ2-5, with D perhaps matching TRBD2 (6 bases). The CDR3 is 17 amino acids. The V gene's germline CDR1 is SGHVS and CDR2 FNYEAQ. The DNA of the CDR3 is TGTGCTAGCAGCTTGTTCGCGGGCTGGGACTCGATTGGGAACCAGTACTTC. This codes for CASSLFAGWDSIGNQYF.

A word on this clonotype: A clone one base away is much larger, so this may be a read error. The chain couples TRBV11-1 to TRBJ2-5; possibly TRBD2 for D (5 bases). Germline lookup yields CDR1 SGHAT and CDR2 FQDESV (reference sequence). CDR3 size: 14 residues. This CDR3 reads CASSLGLTGETEYF. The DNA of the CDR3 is TGTGCCAGCAGCCTGGGTCTAACCGGGGAGACCGAGTACTTC.

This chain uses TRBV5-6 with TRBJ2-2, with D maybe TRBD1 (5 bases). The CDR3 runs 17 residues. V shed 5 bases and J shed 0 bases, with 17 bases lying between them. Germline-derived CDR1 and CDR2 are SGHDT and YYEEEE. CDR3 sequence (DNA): TGTGCCAGCAGTCCTACACTGACAGATACGAACACCGGGGAGCTGTTTTTT. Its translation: CASSPTLTDTNTGELFF.

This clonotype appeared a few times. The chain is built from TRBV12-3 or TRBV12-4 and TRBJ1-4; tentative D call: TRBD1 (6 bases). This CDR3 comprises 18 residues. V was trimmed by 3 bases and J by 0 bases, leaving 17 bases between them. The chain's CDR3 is CASSFQVQGGPTNEKLFF. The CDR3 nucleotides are TGTGCCAGCAGTTTTCAGGTACAGGGAGGCCCAACTAATGAAAAACTGTTTTTT.

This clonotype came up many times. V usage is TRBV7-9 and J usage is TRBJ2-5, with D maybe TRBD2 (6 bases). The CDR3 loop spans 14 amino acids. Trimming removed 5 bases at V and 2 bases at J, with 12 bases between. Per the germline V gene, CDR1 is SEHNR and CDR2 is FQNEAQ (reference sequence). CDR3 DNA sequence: TGTGCCAGCAGCCCCTCGCGGGGTCAAGAGACCCAGTACTTC. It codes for CASSPSRGQETQYF.

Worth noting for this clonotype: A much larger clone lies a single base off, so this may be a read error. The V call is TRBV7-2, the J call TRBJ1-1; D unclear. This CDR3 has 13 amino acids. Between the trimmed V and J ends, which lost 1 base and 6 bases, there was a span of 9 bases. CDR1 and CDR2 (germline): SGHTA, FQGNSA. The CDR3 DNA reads TGTGCCAGCAGCTTAGTCGGGGTTCCTGAAGCTTTCTTT. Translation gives CASSLVGVPEAFF.

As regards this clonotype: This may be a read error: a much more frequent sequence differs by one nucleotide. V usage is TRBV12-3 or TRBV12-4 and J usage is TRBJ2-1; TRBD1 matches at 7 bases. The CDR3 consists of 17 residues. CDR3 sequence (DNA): TGTGTCAGCAGTTTAGTAGACCGACAGGGTCCCTACAATGAGCAGTTCTTC. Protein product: CVSSLVDRQGPYNEQFF.

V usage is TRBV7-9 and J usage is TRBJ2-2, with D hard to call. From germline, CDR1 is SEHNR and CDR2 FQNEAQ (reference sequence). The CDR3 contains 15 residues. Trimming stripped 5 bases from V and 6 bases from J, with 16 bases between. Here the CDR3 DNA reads TGTGCCAGCAGCCGCGACGTTCGGTGGTCCGGGGAGCTGTTTTTT. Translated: CASSRDVRWSGELFF.

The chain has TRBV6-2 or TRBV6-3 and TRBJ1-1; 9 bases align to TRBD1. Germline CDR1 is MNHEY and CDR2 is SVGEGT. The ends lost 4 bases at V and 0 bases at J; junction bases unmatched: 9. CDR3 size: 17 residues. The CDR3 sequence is CASSSGQGPFMNTEAFF. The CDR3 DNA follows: TGTGCCAGCAGTTCGGGACAGGGCCCCTTCATGAACACTGAAGCTTTCTTT.

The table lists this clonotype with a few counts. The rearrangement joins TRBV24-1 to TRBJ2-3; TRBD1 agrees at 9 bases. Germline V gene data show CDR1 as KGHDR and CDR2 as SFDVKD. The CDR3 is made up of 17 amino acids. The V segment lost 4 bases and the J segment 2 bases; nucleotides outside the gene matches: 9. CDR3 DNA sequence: TGTGCCACCAGTGACCTCCTGACAGGGGGTACCACAGATACGCAGTATTTT. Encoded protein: CATSDLLTGGTTDTQYF.

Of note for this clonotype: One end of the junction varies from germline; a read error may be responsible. As DNA, the CDR3 is TGTGCCAGCAGTTACTCGTGGGGGGGATCCCACTACAATGAGCAGTCCTTC. It codes for CASSYSWGGSHYNEQSF. This chain uses TRBV6-2 or TRBV6-3 with TRBJ2-1, with TRBD2 matching over 7 bases. The germline V gene has CDR1 MNHEY and CDR2 SVGEGT. The CDR3 extends over 17 amino acids.

This CDR3 reads CASSPTTDSDTQYF. DNA for the CDR3: TGTGCCAGCAGCCCTACGACGGATTCAGATACGCAGTATTTT. The chain uses TRBV7-6 and TRBJ2-3; no clear D. The length of the CDR3 is 14 residues. CDR1 is SGHVS, CDR2 FNYEAQ, per germline. With 5 bases removed from V and 4 bases from J, the gap between germline ends came to 13 bases.

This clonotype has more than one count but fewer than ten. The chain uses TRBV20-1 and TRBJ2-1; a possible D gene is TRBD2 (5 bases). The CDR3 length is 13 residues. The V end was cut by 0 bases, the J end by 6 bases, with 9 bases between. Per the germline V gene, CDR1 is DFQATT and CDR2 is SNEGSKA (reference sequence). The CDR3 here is CSARDLGVNEQFF. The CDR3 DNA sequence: TGCAGTGCTAGAGATCTGGGAGTCAATGAGCAGTTCTTC.

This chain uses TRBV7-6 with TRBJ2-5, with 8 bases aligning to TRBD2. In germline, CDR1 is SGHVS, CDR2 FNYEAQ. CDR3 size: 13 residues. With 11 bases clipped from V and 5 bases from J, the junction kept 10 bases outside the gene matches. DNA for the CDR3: TGTGCCTGTCAGGCGGGGGGCATCGAGACCCAGTACTTC. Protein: CACQAGGIETQYF.

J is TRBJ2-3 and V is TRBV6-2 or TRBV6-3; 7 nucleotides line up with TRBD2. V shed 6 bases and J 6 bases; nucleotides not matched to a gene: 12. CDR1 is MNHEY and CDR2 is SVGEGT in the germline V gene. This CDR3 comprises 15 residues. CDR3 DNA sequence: TGTGCCAGCAGACCCGGGACTAATCATAGGGATACGCAGTATTTT. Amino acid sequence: CASRPGTNHRDTQYF.

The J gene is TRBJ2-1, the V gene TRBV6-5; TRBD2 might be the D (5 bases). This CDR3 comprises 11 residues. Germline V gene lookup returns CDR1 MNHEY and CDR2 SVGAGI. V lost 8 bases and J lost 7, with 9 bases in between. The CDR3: CASGWENEQFF. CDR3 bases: TGTGCCAGCGGTTGGGAGAATGAGCAGTTCTTC.

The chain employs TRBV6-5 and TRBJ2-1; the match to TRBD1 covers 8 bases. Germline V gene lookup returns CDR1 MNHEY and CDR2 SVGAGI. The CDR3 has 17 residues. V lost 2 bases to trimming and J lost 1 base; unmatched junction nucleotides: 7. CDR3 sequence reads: CASSYGSRGPSYNEQFF. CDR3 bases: TGTGCCAGCAGTTACGGTTCCAGGGGGCCATCCTACAATGAGCAGTTCTTC.

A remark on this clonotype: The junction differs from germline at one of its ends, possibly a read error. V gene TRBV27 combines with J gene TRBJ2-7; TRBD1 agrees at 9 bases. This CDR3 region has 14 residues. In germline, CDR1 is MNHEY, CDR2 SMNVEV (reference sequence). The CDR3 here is CASSSTGGVNERYF. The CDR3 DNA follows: TGTGCCAGCAGTTCGACAGGGGGGGTGAACGAGCGGTACTTC.

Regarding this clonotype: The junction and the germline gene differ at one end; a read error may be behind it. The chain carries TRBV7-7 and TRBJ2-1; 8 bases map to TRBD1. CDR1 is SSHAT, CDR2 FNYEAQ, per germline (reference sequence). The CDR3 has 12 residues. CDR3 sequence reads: CASKGGTGEQFF. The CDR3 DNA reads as TGTGCTAGCAAGGGCGGGACAGGAGAGCAGTTCTTC.

The CDR3 reads CASSVEPRVYEQYF. The CDR3 bases are TGTGCCAGCAGCGTTGAACCCAGGGTGTACGAGCAGTACTTC. The chain is built from TRBV7-9 and TRBJ2-7, with D possibly TRBD1 on 5 matching bases. Germline CDR1 and CDR2: SEHNR and FQNEAQ (reference sequence). Trimming removed 5 bases from V and 4 bases from J, with 15 bases in between. The CDR3 length is 14 residues.

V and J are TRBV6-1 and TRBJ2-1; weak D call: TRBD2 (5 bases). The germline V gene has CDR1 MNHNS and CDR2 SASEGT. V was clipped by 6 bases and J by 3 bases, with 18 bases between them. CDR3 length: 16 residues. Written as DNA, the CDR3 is TGTGCCAGCAGAGATATAGATGAGGGCGACTACAATGAGCAGTTCTTC. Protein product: CASRDIDEGDYNEQFF.

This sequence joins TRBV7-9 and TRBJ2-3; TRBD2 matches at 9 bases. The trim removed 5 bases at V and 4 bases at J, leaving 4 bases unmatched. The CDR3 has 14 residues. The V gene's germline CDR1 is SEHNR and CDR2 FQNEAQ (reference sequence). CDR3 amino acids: CASSTAGGADTQYF. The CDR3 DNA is TGTGCCAGCAGCACAGCGGGGGGCGCAGATACGCAGTATTTT.

DNA of the CDR3: TGTGCCAGCAGTTTTGGTGTGGGGAGCAATCAGCCCCAGCATTTT. It codes for CASSFGVGSNQPQHF. This chain uses TRBV27 with TRBJ1-5; D unresolved. This CDR3 region has 15 residues. The V gene's germline CDR1 is MNHEY and CDR2 SMNVEV (reference sequence). V was cut by 3 bases and J by 1 base, with 10 bases left in between.